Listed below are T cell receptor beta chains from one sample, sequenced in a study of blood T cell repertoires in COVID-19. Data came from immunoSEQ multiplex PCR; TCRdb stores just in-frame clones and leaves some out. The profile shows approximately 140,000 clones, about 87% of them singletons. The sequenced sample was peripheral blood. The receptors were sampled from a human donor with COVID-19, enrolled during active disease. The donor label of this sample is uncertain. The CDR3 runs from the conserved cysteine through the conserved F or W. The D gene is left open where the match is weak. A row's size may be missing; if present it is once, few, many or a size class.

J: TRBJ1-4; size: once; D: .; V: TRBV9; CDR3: CASSVDGEATNEKLFF; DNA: TGTGCCAGCAGCGTAGATGGGGAGGCTACTAATGAAAAACTGTTTTTT
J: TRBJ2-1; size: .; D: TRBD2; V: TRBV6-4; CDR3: CASSDPVAGVTRSYNEQFF; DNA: TGTGCCAGCAGTGATCCCGTAGCGGGGGTAACCCGCTCCTACAATGAGCAGTTCTTC
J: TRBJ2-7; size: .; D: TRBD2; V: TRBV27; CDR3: CASWSGTGVYEQYF; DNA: TGTGCCAGCTGGAGCGGGACTGGTGTCTACGAGCAGTACTTC
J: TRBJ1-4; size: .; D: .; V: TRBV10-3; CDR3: CAISEFGAGKDNEKLFF; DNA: TGTGCCATCAGTGAGTTTGGAGCGGGGAAAGATAATGAAAAACTGTTTTTT
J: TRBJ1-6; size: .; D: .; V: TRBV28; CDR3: CASSSQGRGSPLHF; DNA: TGTGCCAGCAGTTCGCAGGGGCGAGGTTCACCCCTCCACTTT
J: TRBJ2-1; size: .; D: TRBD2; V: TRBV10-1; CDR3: CASTPPGGGDNEQFF; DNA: TGCGCCAGCACCCCACCCGGGGGGGGAGACAATGAGCAGTTCTTC
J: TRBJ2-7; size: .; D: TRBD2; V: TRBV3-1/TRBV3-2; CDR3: CASSLLASEQYF; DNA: TGTGCCAGCAGTTTACTAGCGAGCGAGCAGTACTTC
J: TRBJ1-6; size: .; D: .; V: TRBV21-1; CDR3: CASSKLQGALSSPLHF; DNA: TGTGCCAGCAGCAAACTTCAGGGGGCGCTGAGTTCACCCCTCCACTTT
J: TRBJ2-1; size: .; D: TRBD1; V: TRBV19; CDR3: CASSIGTGGTSYNEQFF; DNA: TGTGCCAGTAGTATAGGGACAGGGGGTACGTCCTACAATGAGCAGTTCTTC
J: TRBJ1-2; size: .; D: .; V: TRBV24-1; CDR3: CATSDLQRRLAF; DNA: TGTGCCACCAGTGATTTGCAGCGGAGGCTAGCCTTC
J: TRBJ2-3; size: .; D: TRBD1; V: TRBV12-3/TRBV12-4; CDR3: CADGEQGADTQYF; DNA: TGTGCCGACGGGGAGCAGGGGGCAGATACGCAGTATTTT
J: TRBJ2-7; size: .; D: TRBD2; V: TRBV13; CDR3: CASSFSRGRGGLEQYF; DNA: TGTGCCAGCAGCTTTTCTCGCGGGAGGGGGGGTTTGGAACAGTACTTC
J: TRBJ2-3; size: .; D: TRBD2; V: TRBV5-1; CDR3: CASSLVSGATDTQYF; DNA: TGCGCCAGCAGCTTGGTTAGCGGGGCTACAGATACGCAGTATTTT
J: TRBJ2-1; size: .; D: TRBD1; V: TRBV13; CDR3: CASSQETGWNEQFF; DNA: TGTGCCAGCAGCCAGGAGACAGGGTGGAATGAGCAGTTCTTC
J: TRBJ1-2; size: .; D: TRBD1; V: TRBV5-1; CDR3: CASSQRPTGGSYGYTF; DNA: TGCGCCAGCAGCCAGCGCCCGACAGGGGGCAGCTATGGCTACACCTTC
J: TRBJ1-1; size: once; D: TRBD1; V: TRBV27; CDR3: CASSPPGTGVTNTEAFF; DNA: TGTGCCAGCAGTCCCCCGGGGACAGGGGTTACGAACACTGAAGCTTTCTTT